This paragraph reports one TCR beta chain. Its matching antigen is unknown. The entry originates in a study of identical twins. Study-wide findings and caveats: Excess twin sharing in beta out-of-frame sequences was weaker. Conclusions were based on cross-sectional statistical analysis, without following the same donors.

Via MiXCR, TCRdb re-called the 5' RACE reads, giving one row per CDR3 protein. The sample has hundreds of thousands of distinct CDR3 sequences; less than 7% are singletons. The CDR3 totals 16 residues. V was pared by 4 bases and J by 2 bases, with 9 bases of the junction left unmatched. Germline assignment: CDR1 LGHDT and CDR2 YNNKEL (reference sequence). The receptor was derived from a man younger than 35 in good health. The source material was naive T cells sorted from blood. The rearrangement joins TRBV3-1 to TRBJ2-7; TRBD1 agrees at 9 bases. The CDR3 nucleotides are TGTGCCAGCAGCCTTTCCGGAGACAGGGGGACCTACGAGCAGTACTTC. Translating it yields CASSLSGDRGTYEQYF.